This T cell receptor (beta chain) originates from a study of blood T cell repertoires in COVID-19. Study details: Samples of COVID-19 (acute and convalescent) were obtained from the United States, Italy and Spain. From T cells, B-cell-depleted T cells, or PBMCs came the material, which was cDNA or gDNA.

Per germline, CDR1 SGHTA and CDR2 FQGTGA. CDR3 length: 17 amino acids. V lost 1 base to trimming and J lost 4 bases; unmatched junction nucleotides: 8. Original methodology: Reference gene primer amplification gave nucleated cell count estimates. Assay: immunoSEQ multiplex PCR; the TCRdb copy retains only in-frame clones and omits some. The V and J calls and clone size come from that table; D and trimming were worked out from the DNA. The table lists fewer than 450,000 clones, more than 75% of them singletons. Recruited during active infection, patients (from Seattle) were subsequently followed longitudinally.

The sample consisted of peripheral blood. The rearrangement links TRBV7-3 to TRBJ2-3; the match to TRBD2 covers 10 bases. The clonotype was recovered from a woman aged 45-65 years with COVID-19, enrolled during active disease. CDR3 sequence: CASSLKHTSGNADTQYF. The CDR3 DNA reads TGTGCCAGCAGCTTAAAGCACACTAGCGGGAACGCAGATACGCAGTATTTT.